These 16 T cell receptor beta chains came from one sample sequenced in a study of blood T cell repertoires in COVID-19. Assay: immunoSEQ multiplex PCR; the TCRdb copy retains only in-frame clones and omits some. The table includes about 70,000 clones, around 87% detected once. Sequencing was performed on peripheral blood. The receptors here all came from a human donor in a cohort sampled during active COVID-19.

This clone came up a few times. V gene TRBV7-9 combines with J gene TRBJ2-7; 11 bases are a match to TRBD1. The CDR3 runs 14 residues. CDR1 SEHNR and CDR2 FQNEAQ come from the germline V gene (reference sequence). Trimming at V came to 5 bases and at J to 11 bases, leaving 11 bases not matched to a gene. The CDR3 DNA is TGTGCCAGCAGCCCCGAAGGACAGGGGGCGCGTAAGTACTTC. This codes for CASSPEGQGARKYF.

V is TRBV4-2 and J is TRBJ2-7; the match to TRBD2 covers 15 bases. This CDR3 is 18 amino acids long. The V gene end was trimmed by 4 bases and the J gene end by 6 bases; junction bases not matched to a gene: 13. CDR1 and CDR2 (germline): LGHNA, YNFKEQ. The CDR3 loop reads CASSRGLAGGPTLGEQYF. DNA of the CDR3: TGTGCCAGCAGCCGCGGACTAGCGGGGGGGCCGACTCTCGGCGAGCAGTACTTC.

This clone was seen just once. The chain recombines TRBV5-1 with TRBJ1-5; D ambiguous. The CDR3 spans 15 residues. The V end lost 4 bases, the J end lost 5 bases, and 16 bases lay between the germline ends. Per germline, CDR1 SGHRS and CDR2 YFSETQ. CDR3 amino acids: CASSPDNPWDQPQHF. In DNA form, the CDR3 reads TGCGCCAGCAGCCCAGACAACCCCTGGGATCAGCCCCAGCATTTT.

On this clone itself: Other DNA sequences in the sample encode the same CDR3. The gene calls are TRBV7-2 and TRBJ1-1; D unclear. There are 14 residues in the CDR3. Trimming removed 5 bases from V and 5 bases from J, with 15 bases in between. Germline assignment: CDR1 SGHTA and CDR2 FQGNSA. The CDR3 region has the DNA TGTGCCAGCAGCACCCGCCAAGGAGGGACTGAAGCTTTCTTT. Protein sequence: CASSTRQGGTEAFF.

The V call is TRBV5-4, the J call TRBJ1-1, with 8 nucleotides matching TRBD1. The ends lost 4 bases at V and 4 bases at J; junction bases unmatched: 6. The CDR3 consists of 14 residues. Germline-derived CDR1 and CDR2 are SGHNT and YYREEE (reference sequence). CDR3 residues: CASSRQGAGTEAFF. CDR3 sequence (DNA): TGTGCCAGCAGCCGTCAGGGGGCGGGCACTGAAGCTTTCTTT.

The chain joins TRBV7-2 to TRBJ2-1, with TRBD2 matching 10 bases. The CDR3 has 14 amino acids. Trimming removed 1 base from V and 6 bases from J; junction bases left unmatched: 0. From germline, CDR1 is SGHTA and CDR2 FQGNSA. The DNA for the CDR3 is TGTGCCAGCAGCTTAGGACTAGCGGGCAATGAGCAGTTCTTC. Amino acids: CASSLGLAGNEQFF.

This rearrangement joins TRBV19 to TRBJ1-1, with a weak D call TRBD1 (5 bases). V was pared by 3 bases and J by 5 bases, with 13 bases between. There are 14 residues in the CDR3. In germline, CDR1 is LNHDA, CDR2 SQIVND (reference sequence). Here the CDR3 reads CASSIPVGGTEAFF. For the CDR3, the DNA is TGTGCCAGTAGTATCCCGGTGGGGGGGACTGAAGCTTTCTTT.

This clone was seen only once. The chain uses TRBV11-2 and TRBJ2-3; 9 nucleotides align to TRBD2. V lost 0 bases to trimming and J lost 6 bases; unmatched junction nucleotides: 4. The CDR3 consists of 15 residues. Germline loops: CDR1 SGHAT, CDR2 FQNNGV. CDR3 loop: CASSLDPGLADTQYF. The CDR3 DNA reads as TGTGCCAGCAGCTTAGATCCCGGACTAGCGGATACGCAGTATTTT.

This chain links TRBV9 with TRBJ2-5, with a tentative D call TRBD2 (7 bases). The germline gives CDR1 SGDLS, CDR2 YYNGEE. This CDR3 has 16 residues. Trimming pared 4 bases from V and 2 bases from J, leaving 18 bases between. CDR3 in DNA: TGTGCCAGCAGCTCGTCGGCGGGGGCCGGACAAGAGACCCAGTACTTC. It codes for CASSSSAGAGQETQYF.

V gene TRBV23-1 combines with J gene TRBJ2-5; 7 bases map to TRBD1. TRBV23-1 is sorted into the ORF group, with uncertain function. This CDR3 is built from 16 residues. The V and J ends lost 0 bases and 5 bases, in that order; junction bases with no gene match: 9. CDR3 nucleotides: TGCGCCAGCAGTCAATCCCACAGGGGATTTTTGGAGACCCAGTACTTC. It specifies CASSQSHRGFLETQYF.

Concerning this clone: One end of the junction is discordant with germline, which a read error may explain. The CDR3 coding sequence is TGTGCCAGCAGGGACTGGCGGTCACAGTTCTTC. It codes for CASRDWRSQFF. The chain is built from TRBV6-4 and TRBJ2-1; D perhaps matches TRBD2 (5 bases). Germline V gene sequence: CDR1 MRHNA, CDR2 SNTAGT. The CDR3 sequence is 11 residues long.

V is TRBV5-1 and J is TRBJ2-3, with D maybe TRBD2 (6 bases). Trimming left V 2 bases short and J 6 bases short, with 13 bases between. Germline CDR1 SGHRS, CDR2 YFSETQ. CDR3 length: 14 amino acids. CDR3 amino acids: CASSLSVLADTQYF. Here the CDR3 DNA reads TGCGCCAGCAGCTTATCGGTGCTAGCGGATACGCAGTATTTT. The variable domain in full, completed from reference TRBV5-1 and TRBJ2-3, reads KAGVTQTPRYLIKTRGQQVTLSCSPISGHRSVSWYQQTPGQGLQFLFEYFSETQRNKGNFPGRFSGRQFSNSRSEMNVSTLELGDSALYLCASSLSVLADTQYFGPGTRLTVL.

V is TRBV29-1 and J is TRBJ2-4; D ambiguous. Germline CDR1 and CDR2: SQVTM and ANQGSEA. V lost 7 bases, J lost 2 bases, and 6 bases lay in between. This CDR3 is built from 11 residues. The CDR3, as DNA: TGCAGCGCCCTGTCCAAAAACATTCAGTACTTC. It encodes CSALSKNIQYF.

The gene calls are TRBV5-1 and TRBJ2-7; no clear D. This CDR3 contains 13 residues. Germline CDR1 and CDR2: SGHRS and YFSETQ. V lost 7 bases to trimming and J lost 4 bases, with 15 bases between them. CDR3 nucleotides: TGCGCCAGCCACACCGGGTACGGATACGAGCAGTACTTC. This sequence encodes CASHTGYGYEQYF.

The V and J genes are TRBV10-3 and TRBJ1-4, with D possibly TRBD1 on 6 matching bases. Germline CDR1 and CDR2: ENHRY and SYGVKD. V was shortened by 1 base and J by 3 bases, with 15 bases between the two germline ends. The length of the CDR3 is 17 residues. CDR3 sequence: CAISEFKGGSSNEKLFF. The CDR3 DNA reads TGTGCCATCAGTGAGTTTAAAGGGGGATCGTCTAATGAAAAACTGTTTTTT.

The chain links TRBV3-1 (or the pseudogene TRBV3-2) to TRBJ1-3; TRBD1 might be the D (5 bases). CDR1 is LGHDT and CDR2 is YNNKEL in the germline V gene (reference sequence). V lost 0 bases to trimming and J lost 4 bases, with 10 bases between them. The CDR3 loop spans 15 amino acids. The DNA of the CDR3 is TGTGCCAGCAGCCAAGATTGGGGCACGGGAAACACCATATATTTT. It specifies CASSQDWGTGNTIYF.